This T cell receptor (beta chain) came from a study of T-cell memory formation after mild COVID-19. V lost 0 bases and J 3 bases, leaving 9 bases between the germline ends. CDR1 is DFQATT, CDR2 SNEGSKA, per germline (reference sequence). The CDR3 sequence is 13 residues long. The TCR alpha and TCR beta cDNA libraries, bearing sample barcodes and UMIs, were generated by 5'RACE using constant-segment primers. MiXCR, applied by TCRdb to the 5' RACE reads, yields one record per CDR3 protein. The sample records a few hundred thousand distinct CDR3 sequences, about 23% being singletons. The specimen sequenced was PBMCs or a T cell subset sorted from them (not recorded which). This TCR was sampled from an adult woman who had mild COVID-19 (a few samples of this study predate the infection). Cell type and time point are not known. This chain connects TRBV20-1 to TRBJ2-7; D is ambiguous. The DNA for the CDR3 is TGCAGTGCTAGAGATAACCCAAACTACGAGCAGTACTTC. Translating it yields CSARDNPNYEQYF.